These 27 T cell receptor beta chains were all obtained from the same sample, sequenced in a study of T-cell memory formation after mild COVID-19. TCRdb recomputed calls from the 5' RACE reads with MiXCR, one row per CDR3 protein. The data contain about 600,000 distinct CDR3 sequences, less than 25% of them singletons. The sample was PBMCs or a T cell subset sorted from them (not recorded which). These receptors were collected from an adult woman who had mild COVID-19 (a few samples of this study predate the infection). Cell type and time point are not known.

The V call is TRBV20-1, the J call TRBJ1-2; D remains ambiguous. Germline V CDR1 and CDR2: DFQATT, SNEGSKA (reference sequence). CDR3 size: 12 residues. V was clipped by 1 base and J by 9 bases, with 12 bases between them. In nucleotides, the CDR3 is TGCAGTGCTAGAGTGCTTAGGGATCGCTACACCTTC. Amino acids: CSARVLRDRYTF.

A few counts support this clonotype. The rearrangement joins TRBV6-5 to TRBJ2-7; 8 nucleotides line up with TRBD1. CDR3 length: 14 residues. The V gene's germline CDR1 is MNHEY and CDR2 SVGAGI. V lost 2 bases and J lost 4; bases outside the gene matches: 4. The CDR3 protein is CASSYPGQGYEQYF. The CDR3 DNA sequence: TGTGCCAGCAGTTACCCCGGACAGGGTTACGAGCAGTACTTC.

A note on this clonotype: The germline gene is not matched at one end of the junction; a read error may be the cause. The chain links TRBV20-1 to TRBJ2-7; 7 bases align to TRBD1. This CDR3 has 14 amino acids. The germline gives CDR1 DFQATT, CDR2 SNEGSKA (reference sequence). The CDR3 loop reads CSARADRSSYEQYF. CDR3 bases: TGCAGTGCGAGAGCGGACAGGAGTTCCTACGAGCAGTACTTC.

The DNA of the CDR3 is TGCAGCGTTGATAACAGGGGGCAAGCTAACTATGGCTACACCTTC. This translates into CSVDNRGQANYGYTF. The genes are TRBV29-1 and TRBJ1-2; 9 bases agree with TRBD1. Germline CDR1 SQVTM, CDR2 ANQGSEA. This CDR3 comprises 15 residues. V shed 3 bases and J 0 bases; nucleotides not matched to a gene: 5.

This clonotype has only a few counts. The chain recombines TRBV28 with TRBJ1-1, with D perhaps TRBD1 (6 bases). The CDR3 runs 16 residues. The V and J ends lost 3 bases and 1 base respectively, with 15 bases between them. Germline CDR1 MDHEN, CDR2 SYDVKM. The CDR3 reads CASSFQQGKGNTEAFF. In DNA form, the CDR3 reads TGTGCCAGCAGTTTTCAACAGGGTAAGGGGAACACTGAAGCTTTCTTT. Variable domain in full (rest from reference TRBV28 and TRBJ1-1): DVKVTQSSRYLVKRTGEKVFLECVQDMDHENMFWYRQDPGLGLRLIYFSYDVKMKEKGDIPEGYSVSREKKERFSLILESASTNQTSMYLCASSFQQGKGNTEAFFGQGTRLTVV.

This clonotype was found a few times. This chain joins TRBV3-1 and TRBJ1-5, with a tentative D call TRBD1 (5 bases). The CDR3 consists of 12 residues. From germline, CDR1 is LGHDT and CDR2 YNNKEL (reference sequence). Trimming stripped 10 bases from V and 4 bases from J, with 11 bases between. The CDR3 protein is CATGGANQPQHF. DNA of the CDR3: TGTGCCACCGGCGGGGCAAATCAGCCCCAGCATTTT. Full variable domain (missing parts from reference TRBV3-1 and TRBJ1-5): DTAVSQTPKYLVTQMGNDKSIKCEQNLGHDTMYWYKQDSKKFLKIMFSYNNKELIINETVPNRFSPKSPDKAHLNLHINSLELGDSAVYFCATGGANQPQHFGDGTRLSIL.

The rearrangement joins TRBV30 to TRBJ1-2; weak D call: TRBD1 (6 bases). This CDR3 region has 15 residues. The ends were cut back, 5 bases at V and 8 bases at J, with 24 bases in the middle. Looked up from germline, CDR1 is GTSNPN and CDR2 is SVGIG (reference sequence). CDR3 protein: CAWQLRGILTGGYTF. CDR3 coding DNA: TGTGCCTGGCAACTTAGGGGGATCCTAACGGGGGGCTACACCTTC.

This clonotype has a handful of counts. This rearrangement joins TRBV6-5 to TRBJ2-1; unclear D gene. The V and J ends lost 4 bases and 4 bases respectively, with 17 bases between them. There are 16 residues in the CDR3. The germline V gene has CDR1 MNHEY and CDR2 SVGAGI. This CDR3 reads CASSWLSGSAYNEQFF. The CDR3 coding sequence is TGTGCCAGCAGTTGGTTATCAGGTAGTGCTTACAATGAGCAGTTCTTC.

This chain connects TRBV6-2 or TRBV6-3 to TRBJ1-1, with 9 bases that match TRBD1. Germline V gives CDR1 MNHEY, CDR2 SVGEGT. The trim removed 7 bases at V and 9 bases at J, leaving 9 bases unmatched. The CDR3 is 13 residues long. This chain's CDR3 is CASTPTGGRQAFF. Here the CDR3 DNA reads TGTGCCAGCACTCCGACAGGGGGGCGTCAAGCTTTCTTT.

V gene TRBV24-1 combines with J gene TRBJ2-6, with 7 bases matching TRBD1. This CDR3 comprises 19 residues. J lost 0 bases, V lost 6 bases, and 13 bases had no gene match. The germline gives CDR1 KGHDR, CDR2 SFDVKD. The DNA of the CDR3 is TGTGCCACCAGTCGAGGATCGGGACAGTATGTCTCTGGGGCCAACGTCCTGACTTTC. This codes for CATSRGSGQYVSGANVLTF.

This chain joins TRBV11-2 and TRBJ1-2; maybe TRBD1 (6 bases). V gave up 4 bases and J gave up 1 base, with 19 bases separating them. The CDR3 sequence is 17 residues long. Germline V gives CDR1 SGHAT, CDR2 FQNNGV. CDR3 nucleotide sequence: TGTGCCAGCAGCTCGCTCGGGAGGACAGACCTTAACTATGGCTACACCTTC. Translation: CASSSLGRTDLNYGYTF.

The chain links TRBV4-1 to TRBJ2-7; possible D gene TRBD1, 6 bases. The CDR3 consists of 17 residues. Per the germline V gene, CDR1 is MGHRA and CDR2 is YSYEKL. V lost 0 bases and J lost 2, with 17 bases in between. CDR3 DNA sequence: TGCGCCAGCAGCCAAGAACCGGCAGGGGTTGGTACCTACGAGCAGTACTTC. Translation: CASSQEPAGVGTYEQYF.

This chain links TRBV5-5 with TRBJ2-1; TRBD2 is a possible D gene (5 bases). The CDR3 length is 14 residues. With 5 bases removed from V and 4 bases from J, the gap between germline ends came to 13 bases. Per germline, CDR1 SGHKS and CDR2 YYEKEE (reference sequence). The CDR3 region has the DNA TGTGCCAGCAGGATGGAGGACCCGTACAATGAGCAGTTCTTC. Its translation is CASRMEDPYNEQFF.

This clonotype was observed a handful of times. The chain couples TRBV4-1 to TRBJ1-4, with 7 bases identical to TRBD1. With V trimmed by 4 bases and J by 2 bases, 10 bases remained unmatched. Germline CDR1 is MGHRA and CDR2 is YSYEKL. CDR3 size: 17 residues. CDR3 nucleotides: TGCGCCAGCAGCCCCTCGCTGCCGGGACAGACTAATGAAAAACTGTTTTTT. The encoded protein is CASSPSLPGQTNEKLFF.

For the CDR3, the DNA is TGTGCCAGCAGTTTGGCCCGATCCTACGAGCAGTACTTC. Its translation is CASSLARSYEQYF. The rearrangement joins TRBV12-3 or TRBV12-4 to TRBJ2-7, with D unresolved. This CDR3 comprises 13 residues. V was trimmed by 3 bases and J by 1 base, leaving 7 bases between them.

The chain employs TRBV12-3 or TRBV12-4 and TRBJ2-3; possible D gene TRBD2, 6 bases. The CDR3 is 16 residues long. With 6 bases removed from V and 2 bases from J, the gap between germline ends came to 18 bases. The DNA of the CDR3 is TGTGCCAGCAGCCGCCTTTGGGGGGTTATCACAGATACGCAGTATTTT. This sequence encodes CASSRLWGVITDTQYF.

Only a few counts were recorded for this clonotype. The gene calls are TRBV6-1 and TRBJ1-5, with D unclear. The CDR3 is 15 amino acids. The V gene lost 5 bases and the J gene lost 0 bases, with 11 bases spanning the gap. The germline gives CDR1 MNHNS, CDR2 SASEGT. CDR3 in DNA: TGTGCCAGCAGTTTGCATGCCTATAGCAATCAGCCCCAGCATTTT. It encodes CASSLHAYSNQPQHF.

This clonotype was picked up many times. V is TRBV6-4 and J is TRBJ1-1; D ambiguous. CDR1 MRHNA and CDR2 SNTAGT come from the germline V gene. V lost 2 bases, J lost 1 base, and 5 bases lay in between. The length of the CDR3 is 13 residues. CDR3 in amino acids: CASSDGENTEAFF. For the CDR3, the DNA is TGTGCCAGCAGTGACGGGGAGAACACTGAAGCTTTCTTT.

The V and J genes are TRBV20-1 and TRBJ2-7, with TRBD1 matching 12 bases. The CDR3 is 15 amino acids. J was trimmed by 4 bases and V by 7 bases; bases with no gene match: 11. Germline values: CDR1 DFQATT, CDR2 SNEGSKA (reference sequence). The CDR3: CSVNPGQGAVYEQYF. The CDR3 coding sequence is TGCAGTGTTAACCCGGGACAGGGGGCTGTGTACGAGCAGTACTTC.

This clonotype was found a few times. The J gene is TRBJ2-1, the V gene TRBV7-8; 8 bases are a match to TRBD2. J was trimmed by 4 bases and V by 1 base; bases with no gene match: 3. Germline lookup yields CDR1 SGHVS and CDR2 FQNEAQ. The CDR3 has 15 residues. CDR3 sequence (DNA): TGTGCCAGCAGCTTAGTCCCGGGAGGGTACAATGAGCAGTTCTTC. Translation gives CASSLVPGGYNEQFF.

This clonotype turned up a few times. V is TRBV9 and J is TRBJ2-3; the D is unclear. There are 12 residues in the CDR3. The germline V gene encodes CDR1 SGDLS and CDR2 YYNGEE. V dropped 0 bases and J dropped 6 bases, with 5 bases sitting between them. The CDR3 DNA follows: TGTGCCAGCAGCGTAGATGACGATACGCAGTATTTT. Translating it yields CASSVDDDTQYF.

This sequence joins TRBV9 and TRBJ1-1; no clear D gene. The CDR3 spans 12 residues. Trimming removed 4 bases from V and 3 bases from J, with 7 bases in between. Germline V gene data show CDR1 as SGDLS and CDR2 as YYNGEE. CDR3 in amino acids: CASSQLHTEAFF. The CDR3 DNA follows: TGTGCCAGCAGCCAGCTACACACTGAAGCTTTCTTT.

The chain couples TRBV7-9 to TRBJ2-1; possible D gene TRBD2, 6 bases. CDR1 and CDR2 from the germline V gene are SEHNR and FQNEAQ (reference sequence). CDR3 length: 14 amino acids. Trimming removed 9 bases at V and 0 bases at J, with 12 bases between. The DNA of the CDR3 is TGTGCCAGTGATCGGGGGAGCTCCTACAATGAGCAGTTCTTC. It translates to CASDRGSSYNEQFF.

The gene calls are TRBV24-1 and TRBJ2-5; 7 bases map to TRBD1. Germline-derived CDR1 and CDR2 are KGHDR and SFDVKD. Trimming cost V 6 bases and J 3 bases; bases outside gene matches: 6. The CDR3 has 14 residues. The CDR3 loop is CATSSPTGKETQYF. In nucleotides, the CDR3 is TGTGCCACCAGTTCCCCGACAGGGAAAGAGACCCAGTACTTC.

The chain has TRBV6-5 and TRBJ1-2; tentative D call: TRBD1 (5 bases). V shed 0 bases and J shed 6 bases, with 14 bases lying between them. CDR3 size: 15 residues. Per germline, CDR1 MNHEY and CDR2 SVGAGI. The CDR3, as DNA: TGTGCCAGCAGTTACTCGATGAGGTTGGGGGATGGCTACACCTTC. Translated: CASSYSMRLGDGYTF.

This clonotype has only a few counts. This rearrangement joins TRBV11-3 to TRBJ2-7; no clear D. CDR3 length equals 15 residues. The germline V gene has CDR1 SGHNT and CDR2 YENEEA. Between the trimmed V and J ends, which lost 0 bases and 1 base, there was a span of 10 bases. CDR3 in DNA: TGTGCCAGCAGCTTAGATCCGGCGGCTTCCTACGAGCAGTACTTC. It encodes CASSLDPAASYEQYF. The full variable domain, in which reference TRBV11-3 and TRBJ2-7 provide the parts outside the CDR3, is EAGVVQSPRYKIIEKKQPVAFWCNPISGHNTLYWYLQNLGQGPELLIRYENEEAVDDSQLPKDRFSAERLKGVDSTLKIQPAELGDSAVYLCASSLDPAASYEQYFGPGTRLTVT.

This clonotype was seen a handful of times. The rearrangement links TRBV24-1 to TRBJ1-6; D is undetermined. This CDR3 is 13 amino acids long. V was pared by 5 bases and J by 10 bases, with 11 bases between. Germline assignment: CDR1 KGHDR and CDR2 SFDVKD. The CDR3 region has the DNA TGTGCCACCAGTGCGGGCCTATCCTCACCCCTCCACTTT. Protein: CATSAGLSSPLHF.